One and the same sample provided the 7 T cell receptor beta chains below, sequenced in a study of PD-1 blockade in mismatch repair-deficient tumors. Some clones are missing from TCRdb's copy, which holds only in-frame ones; the method was immunoSEQ multiplex PCR. Here the sample spans tens of thousands of clones, 70% to 85% being singletons. Specimen: PBMCs, collected before pembrolizumab treatment. The receptor source for this set is an adult with mismatch repair-deficient cancer.

V gene TRBV18 combines with J gene TRBJ1-5; 7 bases match TRBD1. The germline gives CDR1 KGHSH, CDR2 LQKENI. CDR3 size: 15 residues. The junction had 0 bases not matched to a gene; V was cut back by 0 bases and J by 1 base. The CDR3 region has the DNA TGTGCCAGCTCACCACCGGGACAGAGCAATCAGCCCCAGCATTTT. Translation: CASSPPGQSNQPQHF. The full variable domain, its missing parts supplied by reference TRBV18 and TRBJ1-5, is NAGVMQNPRHLVRRRGQEARLRCSPMKGHSHVYWYRQLPEEGLKFMVYLQKENIIDESGMPKERFSAEFPKEGPSILRIQQVVRGDSAAYFCASSPPGQSNQPQHFGDGTRLSIL.

The chain's CDR3 is CASSPSSLYNEQFF. In DNA, the CDR3 is TGTGCCAGTAGTCCTAGCAGCCTCTACAATGAGCAGTTCTTC. The rearrangement uses TRBV19 and TRBJ2-1; TRBD2 is a possible D gene (5 bases). The V end was cut by 5 bases, the J end by 3 bases, with 11 bases between. Germline CDR1 and CDR2: LNHDA and SQIVND (reference sequence). The CDR3 loop spans 14 amino acids.

The chain is built from TRBV9 and TRBJ1-1; D is undetermined. Germline CDR1 and CDR2: SGDLS and YYNGEE. V was trimmed by 0 bases and J by 5 bases, leaving 8 bases between them. The CDR3 loop spans 13 amino acids. The CDR3 spells CASSVATGTEAFF. The CDR3 nucleotides are TGTGCCAGCAGCGTAGCTACGGGAACTGAAGCTTTCTTT.

This sequence joins TRBV10-2 and TRBJ1-5; D remains unclear. Trimming took off 0 bases at V and 1 base at J, with 13 bases between the two ends. Per germline, CDR1 WSHSY and CDR2 SAAADI. The CDR3 covers 17 residues. The CDR3 region has the DNA TGCGCCAGCAGTGAGTCTGCGGGTCCGGGGAGCAATCAGCCCCAGCATTTT. Residues: CASSESAGPGSNQPQHF.

This chain uses TRBV5-4 with TRBJ2-3; D perhaps matches TRBD2 (6 bases). V dropped 3 bases and J dropped 0 bases, with 8 bases sitting between them. CDR1 and CDR2 from the germline V gene are SGHNT and YYREEE (reference sequence). This CDR3 contains 14 residues. The CDR3 loop reads CASSSGTSTDTQYF. DNA of the CDR3: TGTGCCAGCAGCTCCGGGACTAGCACAGATACGCAGTATTTT.

V usage is TRBV4-1 and J usage is TRBJ2-7, with TRBD2 matching 12 bases. The germline CDR1 and CDR2 sequences are MGHRA and YSYEKL. The junction had 6 bases not matched to a gene; V was cut back by 5 bases and J by 1 base. This CDR3 contains 16 residues. This chain's CDR3 is CASSVSGTSGSYEQYF. CDR3 in DNA: TGCGCCAGCAGCGTTTCAGGGACTAGCGGGTCCTACGAGCAGTACTTC.

This clone was detected once. The genes are TRBV6-5 and TRBJ2-1, with a weak D call TRBD1 (6 bases). V was cut by 6 bases and J by 7 bases, with 13 bases left in between. Germline V gene lookup returns CDR1 MNHEY and CDR2 SVGAGI. CDR3 length: 13 amino acids. The CDR3 DNA follows: TGTGCCAGCAGAATTACAGGGATTAATGAGCAGTTCTTC. Translating it yields CASRITGINEQFF.